What follows are 2 T cell receptor beta chains derived from one specimen sequenced in a study of T cells in Graves' hyperthyroidism and ophthalmopathy. Regions amplified from RNA transcripts were the TCR beta CDR3 regions. The HTBI primer set drove a first-round RT-PCR of the TCR CDR3. TCRdb ran MiXCR on the multiplex PCR reads and lists one entry per CDR3 protein. This table has around 350,000 distinct CDR3 sequences, 15% to 18% appearing once. The sequenced sample consisted of blood. The receptors stem from a woman aged 18-35 years with Graves' hyperthyroidism that later progressed to Graves' ophthalmopathy.

This clonotype was picked up many times. An end of the junction differs from the germline gene, which may be a read error. The rearrangement joins TRBV29-1 to TRBJ2-7; 9 positions agree with TRBD1. CDR1 SQVTM and CDR2 ANQGSEA come from the germline V gene. CDR3 length equals 15 residues. The CDR3, as DNA: TGCAGCGTGGAAGATGGCGGGGACAGGGCCTACGAGCAGTACTTC. Translating gives CSVEDGGDRAYEQYF.

V is TRBV5-6 and J is TRBJ1-5; 7 bases agree with TRBD1. Trimming cost V 4 bases and J 5 bases; bases outside gene matches: 6. Germline lookup yields CDR1 SGHDT and CDR2 YYEEEE. The length of the CDR3 is 14 residues. The CDR3 bases are TGTGCCAGCAGCCAGGGGGTGGTTGATCAGCCCCAGCATTTT. Protein: CASSQGVVDQPQHF.